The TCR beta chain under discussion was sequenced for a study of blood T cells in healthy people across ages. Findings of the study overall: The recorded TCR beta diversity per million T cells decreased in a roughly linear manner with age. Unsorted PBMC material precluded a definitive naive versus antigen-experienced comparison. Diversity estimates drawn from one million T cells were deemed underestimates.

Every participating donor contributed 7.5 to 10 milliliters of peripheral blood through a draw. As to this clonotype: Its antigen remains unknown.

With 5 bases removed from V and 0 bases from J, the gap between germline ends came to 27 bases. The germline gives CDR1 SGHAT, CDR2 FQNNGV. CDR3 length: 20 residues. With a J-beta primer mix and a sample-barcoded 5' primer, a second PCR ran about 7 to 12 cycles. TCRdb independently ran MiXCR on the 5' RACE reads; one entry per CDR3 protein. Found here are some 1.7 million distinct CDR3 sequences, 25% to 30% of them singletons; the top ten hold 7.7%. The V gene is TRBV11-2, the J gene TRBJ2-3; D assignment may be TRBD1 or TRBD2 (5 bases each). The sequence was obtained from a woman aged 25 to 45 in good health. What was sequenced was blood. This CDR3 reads CASSLSQWGSGSTSTDTQYF. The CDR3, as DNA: TGTGCCAGCAGCCTCTCCCAGTGGGGGTCAGGCTCTACTAGCACAGATACGCAGTATTTT.